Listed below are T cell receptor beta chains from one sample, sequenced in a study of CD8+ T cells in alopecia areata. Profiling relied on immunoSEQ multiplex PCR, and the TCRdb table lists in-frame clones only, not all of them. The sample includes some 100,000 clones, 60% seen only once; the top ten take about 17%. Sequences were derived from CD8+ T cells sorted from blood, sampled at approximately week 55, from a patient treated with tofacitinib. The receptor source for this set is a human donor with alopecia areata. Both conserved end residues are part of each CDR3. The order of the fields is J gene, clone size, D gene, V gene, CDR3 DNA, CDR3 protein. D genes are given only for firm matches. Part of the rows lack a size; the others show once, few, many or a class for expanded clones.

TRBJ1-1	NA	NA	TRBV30	TGTGCCTGGAGTGTACGACAGATAAACACTGAAGCTTTCTTT	CAWSVRQINTEAFF
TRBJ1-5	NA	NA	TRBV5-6	TGTGCCAGCAGCTTGGGAGGGGCCGGGCCGTCAAATCAGCCCCAGCATTTT	CASSLGGAGPSNQPQHF
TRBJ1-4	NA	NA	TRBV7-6	TGTGCCAGCAGCTTATCGGCTGAAAAACTGTTTTTT	CASSLSAEKLFF
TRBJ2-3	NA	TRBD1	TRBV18	TGTGCCAGCTCACCAGGGTACAGGGGGCGCGGAGATACGCAGTATTTT	CASSPGYRGRGDTQYF
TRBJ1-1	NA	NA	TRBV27	TGTGCCAGCACCAATCTTGGGGGTGAAGCTTTCTTT	CASTNLGGEAFF
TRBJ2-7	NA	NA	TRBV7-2	TGTGCCAGCAGCTGGGGTGGGGGCGACTACGAGCAGTACTTC	CASSWGGGDYEQYF
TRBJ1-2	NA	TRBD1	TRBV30	TGTGCCTGGAGCCCCTGGGACAGCTTAAGCGGCTACACCTTC	CAWSPWDSLSGYTF
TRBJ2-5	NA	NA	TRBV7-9	TGTGCCAGCAGGGCCCCAAGGACAACCGCCCAAGAGACCCAGTACTTC	CASRAPRTTAQETQYF
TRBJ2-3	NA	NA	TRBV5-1	TGCGCCAGCAAGAGGGGCCCAAACACAGATACGCAGTATTTT	CASKRGPNTDTQYF
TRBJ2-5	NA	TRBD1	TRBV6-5	TGTGCCAGCAGGAGACAGGGGGCGCTGGGTGAGACCCAGTACTTC	CASRRQGALGETQYF
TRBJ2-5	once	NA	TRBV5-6	TGTGCCAGCAGCCTAGTGGACTTGCCCCAAGAGACCCAGTACTTC	CASSLVDLPQETQYF
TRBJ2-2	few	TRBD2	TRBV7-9	TGTGCCAGCAGCACCACTAGCGGTGAGAACACCGGGGAGCTGTTTTTT	CASSTTSGENTGELFF
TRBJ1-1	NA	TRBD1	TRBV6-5	TGTGCCAGCATTGGACAGGGGGGTACTGAAGCTTTCTTT	CASIGQGGTEAFF
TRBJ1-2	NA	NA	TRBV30	TGTGCCTGGAGGGGAACAGGGTATGGCTACACCTTC	CAWRGTGYGYTF
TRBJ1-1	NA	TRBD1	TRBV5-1	TGCGCCAGCAGCTTGGACGGGACAGGGGGCGCCGGCACTGAAGCTTTCTTT	CASSLDGTGGAGTEAFF
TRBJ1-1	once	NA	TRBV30	TGTGCCTGGAGTGTAGAGGTGAGCACTGAAGCTTTCTTT	CAWSVEVSTEAFF
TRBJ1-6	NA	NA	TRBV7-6	TGTGCCAGCAGTCCCACGGAAGGGAGTGTTAATAATTCACCCCTCCACTTT	CASSPTEGSVNNSPLHF
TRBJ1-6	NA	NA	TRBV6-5	TGTGCCAGCAGTCCAGACAGGCCGTATAATTCACCCCTCCACTTT	CASSPDRPYNSPLHF
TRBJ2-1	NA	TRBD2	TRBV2	TGTGCCAGCAGTGAGGCTAGCGGGGGGGCATACAATGAGCAGTTCTTC	CASSEASGGAYNEQFF
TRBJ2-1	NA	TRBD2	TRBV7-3	TGTGCCAGCAGTCCGGGACTAGGCTACACTGAGCAGTTCTTC	CASSPGLGYTEQFF
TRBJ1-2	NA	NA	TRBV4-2	TGTGCCAGCAGCCAAGATCTAGGACTGAGAGGTGATGGCTACACCTTC	CASSQDLGLRGDGYTF
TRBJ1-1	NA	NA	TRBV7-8	TGTGCCAGCAGCGCTAGCCCAGCTTTCTTT	CASSASPAFF
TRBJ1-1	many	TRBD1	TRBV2	TGTGCCATTACGACAGGGGGAAGTCACACTGAAGCTTTCTTT	CAITTGGSHTEAFF
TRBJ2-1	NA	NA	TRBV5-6	TGTGCCAGCAGCTTGAGTGGGACCTGGGTCAATGAGCAGTTCTTC	CASSLSGTWVNEQFF
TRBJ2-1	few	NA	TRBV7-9	TGTGCCAGCAGCTTAGAAAGGGGCCTGTCCTACAATGAGCAGTTCTTC	CASSLERGLSYNEQFF
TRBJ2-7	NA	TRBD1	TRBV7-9	TGTGCCAGCAGCTGGAAGGGACAGCTCTACGAGCAGTACTTC	CASSWKGQLYEQYF
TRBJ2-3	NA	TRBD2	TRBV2	TGTGCCAGCAGTGAAACGGTGTGGCTAGCGGGGGCCGCGGGCACAGATACGCAGTATTTT	CASSETVWLAGAAGTDTQYF
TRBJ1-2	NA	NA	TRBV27	TGTGCCAGCAGGGACAGATCTGACTATGGCTACACCTTC	CASRDRSDYGYTF
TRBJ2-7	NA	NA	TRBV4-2	TGTGCCAGCAGCCAATTCATTGGGGGCTTATACGAGCAGTACTTC	CASSQFIGGLYEQYF
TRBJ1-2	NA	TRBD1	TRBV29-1	TGCAGCGATTCGGACAGGGTAGCCTATGGCTACACCTTC	CSDSDRVAYGYTF
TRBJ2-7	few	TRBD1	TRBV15	TGTGCCACCAGCAGAGCGATTCGGGACAGACCCTACGAGCAGTACTTC	CATSRAIRDRPYEQYF
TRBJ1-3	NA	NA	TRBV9	TGTGCCAGCAGACAGACCCTCTCTGGAAACACCATATATTTT	CASRQTLSGNTIYF
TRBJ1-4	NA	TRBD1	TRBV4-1	TGCGCCAGCAAGAGGGGGCAAGAAAAACTGTTTTTT	CASKRGQEKLFF